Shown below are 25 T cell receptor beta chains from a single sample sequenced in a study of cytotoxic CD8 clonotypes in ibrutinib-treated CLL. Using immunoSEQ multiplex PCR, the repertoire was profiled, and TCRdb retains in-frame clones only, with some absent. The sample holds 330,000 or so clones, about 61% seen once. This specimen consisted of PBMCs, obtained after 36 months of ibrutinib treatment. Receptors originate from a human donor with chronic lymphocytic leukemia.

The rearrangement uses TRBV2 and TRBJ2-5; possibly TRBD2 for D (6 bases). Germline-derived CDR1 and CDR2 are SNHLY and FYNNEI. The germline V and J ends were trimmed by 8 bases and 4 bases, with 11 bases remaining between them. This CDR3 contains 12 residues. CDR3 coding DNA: TGTGCCAGCGGAGGGGCGAGAGAGACCCAGTACTTC. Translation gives CASGGARETQYF.

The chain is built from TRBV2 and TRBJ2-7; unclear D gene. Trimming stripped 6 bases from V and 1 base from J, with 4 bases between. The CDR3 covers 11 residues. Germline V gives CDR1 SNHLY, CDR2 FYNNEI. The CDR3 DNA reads TGTGCCAGCAGGGGTTCCTACGAGCAGTACTTC. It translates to CASRGSYEQYF.

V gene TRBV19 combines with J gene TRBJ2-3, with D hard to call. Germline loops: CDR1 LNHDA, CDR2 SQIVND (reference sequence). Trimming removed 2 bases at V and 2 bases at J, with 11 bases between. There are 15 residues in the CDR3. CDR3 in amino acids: CASSISLRTTDTQYF. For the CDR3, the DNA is TGTGCCAGTAGTATAAGTCTACGGACCACAGATACGCAGTATTTT.

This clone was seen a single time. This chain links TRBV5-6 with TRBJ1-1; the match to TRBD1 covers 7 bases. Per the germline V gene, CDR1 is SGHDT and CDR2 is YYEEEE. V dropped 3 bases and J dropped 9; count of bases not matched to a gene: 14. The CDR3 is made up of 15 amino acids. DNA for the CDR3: TGTGCCAGCAGCTCCGGGACAGCCCTTATAATTAAAGCTTTCTTT. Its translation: CASSSGTALIIKAFF.

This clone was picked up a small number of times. DNA of the CDR3: TGTGCCAGCAGCCCAGGGGGACAGGGGGCCCTATACTATGGCTACACCTTC. This encodes CASSPGGQGALYYGYTF. The chain has TRBV9 and TRBJ1-2; TRBD1 aligns across 12 bases. The germline V gene has CDR1 SGDLS and CDR2 YYNGEE. The V gene end was trimmed by 4 bases and the J gene end by 3 bases; junction bases not matched to a gene: 10. The CDR3 is made up of 17 amino acids.

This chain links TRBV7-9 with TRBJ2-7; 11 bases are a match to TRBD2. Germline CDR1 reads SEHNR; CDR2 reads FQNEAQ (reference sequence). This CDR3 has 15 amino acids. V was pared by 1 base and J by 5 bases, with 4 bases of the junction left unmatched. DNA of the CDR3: TGTGCCAGCAGCTTAGTTAGCGGGAGGGTGAACGAGCAGTACTTC. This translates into CASSLVSGRVNEQYF.

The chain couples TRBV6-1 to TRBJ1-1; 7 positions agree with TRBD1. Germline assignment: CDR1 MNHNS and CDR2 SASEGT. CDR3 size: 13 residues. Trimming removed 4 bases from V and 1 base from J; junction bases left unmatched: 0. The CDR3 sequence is CASSGQGNTEAFF. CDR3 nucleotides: TGTGCCAGCAGTGGACAGGGGAACACTGAAGCTTTCTTT.

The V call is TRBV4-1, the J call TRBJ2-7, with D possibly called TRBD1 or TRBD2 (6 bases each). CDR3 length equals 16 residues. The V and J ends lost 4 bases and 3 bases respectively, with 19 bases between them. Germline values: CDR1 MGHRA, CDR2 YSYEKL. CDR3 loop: CASSPLGGGANYEQYF. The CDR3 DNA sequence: TGCGCCAGCAGCCCCCTTGGAGGGGGTGCGAACTACGAGCAGTACTTC.

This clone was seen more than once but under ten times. CDR3 amino acids: CATSRVDATNEKLFF. The CDR3 nucleotides read TGTGCCACCAGCAGAGTTGATGCAACTAATGAAAAACTGTTTTTT. The V call is TRBV15, the J call TRBJ1-4; D uncertain. V dropped 1 base and J dropped 0 bases, with 6 bases sitting between them. The CDR3 is 15 amino acids. Germline assignment: CDR1 LNHNV and CDR2 YYDKDF (reference sequence).

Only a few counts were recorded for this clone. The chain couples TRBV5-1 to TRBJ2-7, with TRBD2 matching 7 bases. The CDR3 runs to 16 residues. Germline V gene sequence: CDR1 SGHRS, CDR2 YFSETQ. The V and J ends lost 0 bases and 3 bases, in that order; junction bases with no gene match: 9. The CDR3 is CASSLGQRGSSYEQYF. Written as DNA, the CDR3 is TGCGCCAGCAGCTTGGGGCAGCGGGGTAGTAGCTACGAGCAGTACTTC.

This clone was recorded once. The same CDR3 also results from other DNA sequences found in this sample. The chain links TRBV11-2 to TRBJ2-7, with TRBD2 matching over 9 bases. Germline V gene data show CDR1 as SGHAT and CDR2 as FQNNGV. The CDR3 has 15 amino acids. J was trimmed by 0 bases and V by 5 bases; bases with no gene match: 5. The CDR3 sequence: CASSPLAGVSYEQYF. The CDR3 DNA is TGTGCCAGCAGCCCATTAGCGGGGGTCTCCTACGAGCAGTACTTC.

This chain's CDR3 is CASSRRVSMSTDTQYF. CDR3 DNA: TGTGCCAGCAGCCGCAGGGTTTCGATGTCCACAGATACGCAGTATTTT. The genes are TRBV7-2 and TRBJ2-3; D may be TRBD1 (5 bases). The V end was cut by 5 bases, the J end by 2 bases, with 17 bases between. Germline V gene lookup returns CDR1 SGHTA and CDR2 FQGNSA. The CDR3 length is 16 residues. Looking up the rest from reference TRBV7-2 and TRBJ2-3 gives the full variable domain: GAGVSQSPSNKVTEKGKDVELRCDPISGHTALYWYRQSLGQGLEFLIYFQGNSAPDKSGLPSDRFSAERTGGSVSTLTIQRTQQEDSAVYLCASSRRVSMSTDTQYFGPGTRLTVL.

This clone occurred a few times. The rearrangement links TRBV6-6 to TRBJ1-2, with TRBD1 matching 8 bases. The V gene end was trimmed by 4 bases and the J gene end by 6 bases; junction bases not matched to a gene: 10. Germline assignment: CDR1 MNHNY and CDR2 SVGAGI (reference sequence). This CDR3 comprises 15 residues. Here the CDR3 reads CASSSSGTGSDGYTF. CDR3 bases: TGTGCCAGCAGTTCCTCCGGGACAGGATCGGATGGCTACACCTTC.

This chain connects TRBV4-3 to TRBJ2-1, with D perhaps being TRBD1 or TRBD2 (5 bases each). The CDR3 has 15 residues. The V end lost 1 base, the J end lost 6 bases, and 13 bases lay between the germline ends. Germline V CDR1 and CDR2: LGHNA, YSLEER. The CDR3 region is CASSQAGTRFNEQFF. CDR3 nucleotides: TGCGCCAGCAGCCAAGCCGGGACCAGGTTCAATGAGCAGTTCTTC.

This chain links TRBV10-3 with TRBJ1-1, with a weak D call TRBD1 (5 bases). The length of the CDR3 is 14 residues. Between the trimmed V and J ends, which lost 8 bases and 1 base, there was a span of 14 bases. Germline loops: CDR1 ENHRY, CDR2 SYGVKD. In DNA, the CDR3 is TGTGCCATCTGCGGGGACGGCACGAACACTGAAGCTTTCTTT. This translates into CAICGDGTNTEAFF.

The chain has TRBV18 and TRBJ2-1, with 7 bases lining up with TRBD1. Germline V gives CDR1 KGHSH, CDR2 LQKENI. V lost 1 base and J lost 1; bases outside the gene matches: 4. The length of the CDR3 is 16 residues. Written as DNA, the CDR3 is TGTGCCAGCTCACCACGAAGGGGACAGTCCTACAATGAGCAGTTCTTC. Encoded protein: CASSPRRGQSYNEQFF. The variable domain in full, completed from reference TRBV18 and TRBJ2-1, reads NAGVMQNPRHLVRRRGQEARLRCSPMKGHSHVYWYRQLPEEGLKFMVYLQKENIIDESGMPKERFSAEFPKEGPSILRIQQVVRGDSAAYFCASSPRRGQSYNEQFFGPGTRLTVL.

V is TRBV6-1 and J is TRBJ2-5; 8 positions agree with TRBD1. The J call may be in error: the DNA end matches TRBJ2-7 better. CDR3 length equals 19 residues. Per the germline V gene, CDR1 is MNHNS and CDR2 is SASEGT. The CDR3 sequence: CASSEVGQVLLYISYEQYF. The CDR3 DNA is TGTGCCAGCAGTGAAGTGGGACAGGTCCTTCTTTACATCTCCTACGAGCAGTACTTC.

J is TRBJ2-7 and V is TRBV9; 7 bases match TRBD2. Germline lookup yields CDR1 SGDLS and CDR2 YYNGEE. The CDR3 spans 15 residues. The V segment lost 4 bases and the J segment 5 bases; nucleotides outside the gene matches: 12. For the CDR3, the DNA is TGTGCCAGCAGCCCCCGGTGGTCGGCGGGGGACGAGCAGTACTTC. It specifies CASSPRWSAGDEQYF. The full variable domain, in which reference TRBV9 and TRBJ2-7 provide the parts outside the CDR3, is DSGVTQTPKHLITATGQRVTLRCSPRSGDLSVYWYQQSLDQGLQFLIQYYNGEERAKGNILERFSAQQFPDLHSELNLSSLELGDSALYFCASSPRWSAGDEQYFGPGTRLTVT.

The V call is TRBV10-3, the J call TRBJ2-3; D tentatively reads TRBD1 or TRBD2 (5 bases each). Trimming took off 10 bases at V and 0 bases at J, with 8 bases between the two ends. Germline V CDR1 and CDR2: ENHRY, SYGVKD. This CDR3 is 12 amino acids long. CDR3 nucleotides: TGTGCCACTGGGGGTAGCACAGATACGCAGTATTTT. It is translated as CATGGSTDTQYF.

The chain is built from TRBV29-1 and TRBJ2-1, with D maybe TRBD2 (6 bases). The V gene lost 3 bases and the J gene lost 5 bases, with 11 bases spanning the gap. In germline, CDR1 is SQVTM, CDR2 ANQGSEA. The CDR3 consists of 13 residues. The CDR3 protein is CSVDTSRDNEQFF. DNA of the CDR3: TGCAGCGTTGATACTAGCAGGGACAATGAGCAGTTCTTC.

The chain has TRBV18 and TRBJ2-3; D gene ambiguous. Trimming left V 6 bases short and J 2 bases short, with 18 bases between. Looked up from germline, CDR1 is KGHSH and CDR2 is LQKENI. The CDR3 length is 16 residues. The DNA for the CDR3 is TGTGCCAGCTCTCCGAACCCGAGTCGTATCACAGATACGCAGTATTTT. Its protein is CASSPNPSRITDTQYF.

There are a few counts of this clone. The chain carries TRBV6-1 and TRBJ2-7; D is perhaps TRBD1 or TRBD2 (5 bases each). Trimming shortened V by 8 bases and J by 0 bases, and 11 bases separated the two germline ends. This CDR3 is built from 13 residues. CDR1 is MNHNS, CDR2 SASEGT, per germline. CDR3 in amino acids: CASGAGTSYEQYF. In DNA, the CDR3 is TGTGCCAGCGGGGCCGGGACCTCCTACGAGCAGTACTTC.

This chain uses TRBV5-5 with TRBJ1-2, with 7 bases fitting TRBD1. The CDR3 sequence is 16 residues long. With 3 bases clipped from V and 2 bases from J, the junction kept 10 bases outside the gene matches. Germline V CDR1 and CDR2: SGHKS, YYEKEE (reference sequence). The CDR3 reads CASSSDRTGGNYGYTF. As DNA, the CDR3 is TGTGCCAGCAGCTCGGACAGGACCGGGGGGAACTATGGCTACACCTTC.

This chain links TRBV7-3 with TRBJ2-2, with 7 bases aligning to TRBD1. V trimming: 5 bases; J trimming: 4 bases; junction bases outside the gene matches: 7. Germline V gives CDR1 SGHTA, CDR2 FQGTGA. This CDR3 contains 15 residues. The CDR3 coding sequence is TGTGCCAGCAGCGTAAAGGGGGCGCCCACCGGGGAGCTGTTTTTT. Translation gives CASSVKGAPTGELFF.

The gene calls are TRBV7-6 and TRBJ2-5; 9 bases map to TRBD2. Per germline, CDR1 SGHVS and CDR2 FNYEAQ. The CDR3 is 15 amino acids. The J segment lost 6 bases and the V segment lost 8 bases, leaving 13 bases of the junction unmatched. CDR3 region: CASEDPGGRGKTQYF. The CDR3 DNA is TGTGCCAGCGAAGACCCCGGCGGGAGGGGGAAGACCCAGTACTTC.